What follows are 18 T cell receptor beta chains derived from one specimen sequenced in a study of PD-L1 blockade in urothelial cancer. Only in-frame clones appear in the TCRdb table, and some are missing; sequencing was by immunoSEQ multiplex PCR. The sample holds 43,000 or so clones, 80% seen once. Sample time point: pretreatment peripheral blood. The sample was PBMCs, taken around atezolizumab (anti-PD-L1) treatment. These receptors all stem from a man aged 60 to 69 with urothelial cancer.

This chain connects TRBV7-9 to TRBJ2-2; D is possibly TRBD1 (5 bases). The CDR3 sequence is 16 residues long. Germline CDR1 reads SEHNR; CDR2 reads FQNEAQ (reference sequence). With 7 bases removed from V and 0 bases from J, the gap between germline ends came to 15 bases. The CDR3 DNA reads TGTGCCAGCATTAACTCCCGACAGACGAACACCGGGGAGCTGTTTTTT. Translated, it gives CASINSRQTNTGELFF.

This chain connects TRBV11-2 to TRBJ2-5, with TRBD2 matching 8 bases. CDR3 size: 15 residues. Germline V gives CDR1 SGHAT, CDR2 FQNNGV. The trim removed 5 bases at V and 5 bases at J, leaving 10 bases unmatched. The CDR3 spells CASSVGTSRRETQYF. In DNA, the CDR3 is TGTGCCAGCAGCGTCGGGACTAGTCGTCGGGAGACCCAGTACTTC.

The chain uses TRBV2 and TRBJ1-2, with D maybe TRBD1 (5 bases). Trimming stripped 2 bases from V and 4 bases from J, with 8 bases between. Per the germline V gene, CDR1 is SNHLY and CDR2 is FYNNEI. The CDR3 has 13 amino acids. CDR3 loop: CASSERQIYGYTF. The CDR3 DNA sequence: TGTGCCAGCAGTGAACGACAGATCTATGGCTACACCTTC. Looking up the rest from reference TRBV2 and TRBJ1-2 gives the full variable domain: EPEVTQTPSHQVTQMGQEVILRCVPISNHLYFYWYRQILGQKVEFLVSFYNNEISEKSEIFDDQFSVERPDGSNFTLKIRSTKLEDSAMYFCASSERQIYGYTFGSGTRLTVV.

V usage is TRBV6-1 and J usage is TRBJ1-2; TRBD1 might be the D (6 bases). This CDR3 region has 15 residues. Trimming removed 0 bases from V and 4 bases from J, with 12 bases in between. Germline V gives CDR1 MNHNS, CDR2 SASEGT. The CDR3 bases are TGTGCCAGCAGTGAAGCGTGGCAGGGGACCTATGGCTACACCTTC. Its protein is CASSEAWQGTYGYTF.

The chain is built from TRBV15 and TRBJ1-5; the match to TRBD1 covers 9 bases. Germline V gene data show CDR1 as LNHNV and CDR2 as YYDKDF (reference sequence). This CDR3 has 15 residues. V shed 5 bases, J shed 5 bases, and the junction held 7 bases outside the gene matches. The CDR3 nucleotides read TGTGCCACCAGCGGCGGACAGGGGAGGGATCAGCCCCAGCATTTT. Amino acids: CATSGGQGRDQPQHF.

This CDR3 reads CASSIVGTGGGYTF. The CDR3 region has the DNA TGTGCCAGTAGTATAGTTGGGACAGGTGGTGGCTACACCTTC. The V gene is TRBV19, the J gene TRBJ1-2; TRBD1 matches 8 bases. Per the germline V gene, CDR1 is LNHDA and CDR2 is SQIVND (reference sequence). The CDR3 spans 14 residues. V lost 1 base to trimming and J lost 7 bases; unmatched junction nucleotides: 5.

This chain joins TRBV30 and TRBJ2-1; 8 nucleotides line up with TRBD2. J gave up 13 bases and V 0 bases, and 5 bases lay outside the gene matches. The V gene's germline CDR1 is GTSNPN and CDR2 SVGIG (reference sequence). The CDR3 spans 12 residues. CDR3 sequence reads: CAWSVAGAPQFF. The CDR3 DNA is TGTGCCTGGAGTGTAGCGGGAGCGCCCCAGTTCTTC. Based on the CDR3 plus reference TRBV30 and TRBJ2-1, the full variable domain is SQTIHQWPATLVQPVGSPLSLECTVEGTSNPNLYWYRQAAGRGLQLLFYSVGIGQISSEVPQNLSASRPQDRQFILSSKKLLLSDSGFYLCAWSVAGAPQFFGPGTRLTVL.

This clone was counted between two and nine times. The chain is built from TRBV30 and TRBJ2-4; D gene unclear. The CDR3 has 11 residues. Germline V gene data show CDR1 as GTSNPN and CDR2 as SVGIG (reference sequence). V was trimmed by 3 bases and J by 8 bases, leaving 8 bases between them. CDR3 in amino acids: CAWRQEHIQYF. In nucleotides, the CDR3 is TGTGCCTGGAGGCAGGAACACATTCAGTACTTC.

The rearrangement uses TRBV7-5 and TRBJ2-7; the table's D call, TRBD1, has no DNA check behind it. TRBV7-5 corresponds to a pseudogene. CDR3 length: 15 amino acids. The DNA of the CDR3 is TGTGCCAGAAGCTCCTTGGGTGACAGGGAGTACGAGCAGTACTTC. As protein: CARSSLGDREYEQYF.

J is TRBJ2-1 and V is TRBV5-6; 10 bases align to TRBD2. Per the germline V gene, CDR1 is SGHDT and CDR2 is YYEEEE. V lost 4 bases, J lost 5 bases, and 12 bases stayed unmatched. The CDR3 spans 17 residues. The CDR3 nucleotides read TGTGCCAGCAGCGAGCTTCTGTCCGGACTAGCGGACAATGAGCAGTTCTTC. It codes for CASSELLSGLADNEQFF.

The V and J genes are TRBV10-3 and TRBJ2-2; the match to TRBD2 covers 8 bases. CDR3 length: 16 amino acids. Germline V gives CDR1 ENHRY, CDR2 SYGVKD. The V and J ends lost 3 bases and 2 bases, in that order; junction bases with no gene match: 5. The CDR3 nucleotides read TGTGCCATCAGTGAAGGGCTAGCGGGCAACACCGGGGAGCTGTTTTTT. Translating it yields CAISEGLAGNTGELFF.

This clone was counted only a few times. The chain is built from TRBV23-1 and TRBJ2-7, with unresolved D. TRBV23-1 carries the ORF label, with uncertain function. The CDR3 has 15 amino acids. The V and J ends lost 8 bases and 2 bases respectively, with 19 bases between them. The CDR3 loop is CASQPSVGRAYEQYF. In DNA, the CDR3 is TGCGCCAGCCAACCCTCAGTGGGCCGCGCCTACGAGCAGTACTTC.

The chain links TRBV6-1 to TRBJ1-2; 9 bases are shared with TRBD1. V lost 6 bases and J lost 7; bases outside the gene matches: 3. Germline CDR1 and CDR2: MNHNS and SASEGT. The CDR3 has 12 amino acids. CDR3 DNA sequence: TGTGCCAGCAGAGGGACAGGGACTGGCTACACCTTC. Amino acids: CASRGTGTGYTF.

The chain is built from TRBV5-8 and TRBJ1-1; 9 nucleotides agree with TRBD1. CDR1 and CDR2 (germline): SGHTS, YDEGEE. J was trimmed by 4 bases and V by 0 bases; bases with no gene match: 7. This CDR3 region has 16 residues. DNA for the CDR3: TGTGCCAGCAGCTTGGACCTGACAGGGGGTATCACTGAAGCTTTCTTT. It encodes CASSLDLTGGITEAFF.

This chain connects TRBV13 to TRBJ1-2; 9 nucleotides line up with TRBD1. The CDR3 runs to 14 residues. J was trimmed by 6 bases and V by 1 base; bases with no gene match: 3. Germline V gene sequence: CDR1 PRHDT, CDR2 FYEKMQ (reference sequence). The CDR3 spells CASSLEQGADGYTF. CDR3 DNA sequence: TGTGCCAGCAGCTTAGAACAGGGGGCAGATGGCTACACCTTC.

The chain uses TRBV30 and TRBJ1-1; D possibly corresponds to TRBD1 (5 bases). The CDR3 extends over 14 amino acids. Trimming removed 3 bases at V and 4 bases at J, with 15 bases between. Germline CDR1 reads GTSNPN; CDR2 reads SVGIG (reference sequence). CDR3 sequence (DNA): TGTGCCTGGAGCTACGGACAATTTTCCACTGAAGCTTTCTTT. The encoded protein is CAWSYGQFSTEAFF.

CDR3: CASSESRLAGWTETQYF. The DNA of the CDR3 is TGCGCCAGCAGTGAGTCGAGGCTAGCGGGGTGGACTGAGACCCAGTACTTC. The chain joins TRBV10-2 to TRBJ2-5; 9 bases fit TRBD2. V shed 0 bases, J shed 5 bases, and the junction held 10 bases outside the gene matches. CDR1 is WSHSY and CDR2 is SAAADI in the germline V gene. The CDR3 loop spans 17 amino acids.

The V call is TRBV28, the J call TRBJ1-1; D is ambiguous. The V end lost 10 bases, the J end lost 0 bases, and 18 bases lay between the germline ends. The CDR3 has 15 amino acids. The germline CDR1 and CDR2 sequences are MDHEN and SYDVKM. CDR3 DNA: TGTGCCACGGCCGAGATGGGGAGAGTGAACACTGAAGCTTTCTTT. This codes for CATAEMGRVNTEAFF.